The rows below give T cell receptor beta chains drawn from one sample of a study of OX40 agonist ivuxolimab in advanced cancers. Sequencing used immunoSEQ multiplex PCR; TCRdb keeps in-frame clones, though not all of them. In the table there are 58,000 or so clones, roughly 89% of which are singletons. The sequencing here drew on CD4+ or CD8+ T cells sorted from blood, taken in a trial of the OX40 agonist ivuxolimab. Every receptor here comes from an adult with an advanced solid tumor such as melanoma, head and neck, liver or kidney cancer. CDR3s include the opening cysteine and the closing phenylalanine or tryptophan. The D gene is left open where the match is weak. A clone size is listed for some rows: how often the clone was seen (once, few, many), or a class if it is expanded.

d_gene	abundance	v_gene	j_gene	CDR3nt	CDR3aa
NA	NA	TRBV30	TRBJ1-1	TGTGCCTGGGGCCCCGGCACTGAAGCTTTCTTT	CAWGPGTEAFF
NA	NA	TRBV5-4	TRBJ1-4	TGTGCCAGCAGCTTGGCCGGGGGGTCCCTTGAAAAACTGTTTTTT	CASSLAGGSLEKLFF
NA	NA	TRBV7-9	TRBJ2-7	TGTGCCAGCAGCTCGCGGGTAGCGAGGGACTACGAGCAGTACTTC	CASSSRVARDYEQYF
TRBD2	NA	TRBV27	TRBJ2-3	TGTGCCAGCAGTAGAAGCGGGAACACAGATACGCAGTATTTT	CASSRSGNTDTQYF
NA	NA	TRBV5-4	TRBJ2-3	TGTGCCAGCAGCTCGGGGGGCGGCACAGATACGCAGTATTTT	CASSSGGGTDTQYF
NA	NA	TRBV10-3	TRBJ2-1	TGTGCCATCTCGAGCGGAGCTAGCTCCTACAATGAGCAGTTCTTC	CAISSGASSYNEQFF
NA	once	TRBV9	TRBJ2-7	TGTGCCAGCAGCGTAGGGCTGGGCTCCTACGAGCAGTACTTC	CASSVGLGSYEQYF
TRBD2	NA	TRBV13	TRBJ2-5	TGTGCCAGCAGCCCTATCCGGGGGGGCCGAGAGACCCAGTACTTC	CASSPIRGGRETQYF
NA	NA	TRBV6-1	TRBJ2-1	TGTGCCAGCAGTGAAGAGGTATTGGACTACTCGAGGGATGAGCAGTTCTTC	CASSEEVLDYSRDEQFF
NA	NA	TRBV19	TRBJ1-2	TGTGCCAGTAGTATCTATAACTATGGCTACACCTTC	CASSIYNYGYTF
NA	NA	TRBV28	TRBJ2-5	TGTGCCAGCAGTTCAGCGTTCCGGGAGACCCAGTACTTC	CASSSAFRETQYF
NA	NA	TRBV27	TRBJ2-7	TGTGCCAGCAGTTGGGCGCGGAGCTACGAGCAGTACTTC	CASSWARSYEQYF
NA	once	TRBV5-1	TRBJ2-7	TGCGCCAGCAGCCCACCGTACAGGGAAGGCTTCGACGAGCAGTACTTC	CASSPPYREGFDEQYF
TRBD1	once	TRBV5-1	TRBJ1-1	TGCGCCAGCAGCCCGGGACAGGGAGGGACTGAAGCTTTCTTT	CASSPGQGGTEAFF
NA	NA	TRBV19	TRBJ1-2	TGTGCCAGTACCCTGGTCGTTGGTGGGAACTATGGCTACACCTTC	CASTLVVGGNYGYTF
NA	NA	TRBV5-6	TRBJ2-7	TGTGCCAGCAGCCTTCCGATCCGGGACCGTACCTACGAGCAGTACTTC	CASSLPIRDRTYEQYF
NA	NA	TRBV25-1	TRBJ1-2	TGTGCCAGCAGCCCCGGACAGCTTAACTATGGCTACACCTTC	CASSPGQLNYGYTF
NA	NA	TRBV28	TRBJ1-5	TGTGCCAGCAAGTCCATCCGATGGGGGTCTAGCAATCAGCCCCAGCATTTT	CASKSIRWGSSNQPQHF
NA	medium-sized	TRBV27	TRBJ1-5	TGTGCCAGCAAAAAATCATTTAGCAATCAGCCCCAGCATTTT	CASKKSFSNQPQHF
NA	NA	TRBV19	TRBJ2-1	TGTGCCAGGGATAGTTTACGGGGGGCCTCCTACAATGAGCAGTTCTTC	CARDSLRGASYNEQFF
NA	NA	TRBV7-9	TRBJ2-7	TGTGCCAGCAGCTACAACCAGGGGACCTACGAGCAGTACTTC	CASSYNQGTYEQYF
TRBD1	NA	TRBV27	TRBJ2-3	TGTGCCAGCAGTTCCCAAATCAGGGGGTCCACAGATACGCAGTATTTT	CASSSQIRGSTDTQYF
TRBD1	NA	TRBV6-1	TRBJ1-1	TGTGCCAGCAGTGACGGGGACAGGCGATTGCCGAACACTGAAGCTTTCTTT	CASSDGDRRLPNTEAFF
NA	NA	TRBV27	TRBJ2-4	TGTGCCAGCAGGCCTCAACCGGAGGTCAAAAACATTCAGTACTTC	CASRPQPEVKNIQYF
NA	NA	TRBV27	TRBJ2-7	TGTGCCAGCAGTCCCCCTCTGACACCTTACGAGCAGTACTTC	CASSPPLTPYEQYF
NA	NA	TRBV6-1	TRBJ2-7	TGTGCCAGCAGTGACCTAATAAGGGGCTACGAGCAGTACTTC	CASSDLIRGYEQYF
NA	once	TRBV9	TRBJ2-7	TGTGCCAGCAGCGTATGGGGTCAGGGCACCTACGAGCAGTACTTC	CASSVWGQGTYEQYF
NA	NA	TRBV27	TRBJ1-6	TGTGCCAGCAGTTTCAGGTGGTCTAATTCACCCCTCCACTTT	CASSFRWSNSPLHF
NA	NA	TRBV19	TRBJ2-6	TGTGCCAGTAACGTGAGGGAAGTAAGCTCTGGGGCCAACGTCCTGACTTTC	CASNVREVSSGANVLTF
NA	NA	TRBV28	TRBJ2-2	TGTGCCAGCAGTTTAGGGCAGGGGAACACCGGGGAGCTGTTTTTT	CASSLGQGNTGELFF
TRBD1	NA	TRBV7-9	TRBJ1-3	TGTGCCAGCAGCGACCCGGGACAGAGAAACACCATATATTTT	CASSDPGQRNTIYF
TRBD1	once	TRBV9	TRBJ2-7	TGTGCCAGCAGCGCCCGGGACAGGGGTTACGAGCAGTACTTC	CASSARDRGYEQYF
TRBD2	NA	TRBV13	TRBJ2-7	TGTGCCAGCAGCAGAGACCTAGCGGGGACCTACGAGCAGTACTTC	CASSRDLAGTYEQYF
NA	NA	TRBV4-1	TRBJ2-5	TGCGCCAGCAGCCAAGTTGATGAGCAAGAGACCCAGTACTTC	CASSQVDEQETQYF
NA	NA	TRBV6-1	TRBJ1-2	TGTGCCAGCAGTGAAGCAGGGAACTATGGCTACACCTTC	CASSEAGNYGYTF
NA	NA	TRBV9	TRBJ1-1	TGTGCCAGCAGCGTAGGGGAGGGAAGCGTTGAAGCTTTCTTT	CASSVGEGSVEAFF
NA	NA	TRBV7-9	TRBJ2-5	TGTGCCAGCAGCTGGGACTGGGGGGAGACCCAGTACTTC	CASSWDWGETQYF
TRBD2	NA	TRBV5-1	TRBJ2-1	TGCGCCAGCAGCTTAGGGCTAGCGGGAGATAATGAGCAGTTCTTC	CASSLGLAGDNEQFF
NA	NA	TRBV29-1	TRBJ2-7	TGCAGCGTCGACAGGTCGGACGGGACGGGGGAGCAGTACTTC	CSVDRSDGTGEQYF
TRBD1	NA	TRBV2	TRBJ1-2	TGTGCCAGCAGTGATTTGGCAGGGGGCGGTCTTTTCTATGGCTACACCTTC	CASSDLAGGGLFYGYTF
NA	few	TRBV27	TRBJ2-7	TGTGCCAGCAGTTCCGGAAAAAGTGGGGAGGCTCACTACGAGCAGTACTTC	CASSSGKSGEAHYEQYF
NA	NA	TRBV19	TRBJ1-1	TGTGCCAGTAGTATCCGAACGACAGCGAACGCTGAAGCTTTCTTT	CASSIRTTANAEAFF
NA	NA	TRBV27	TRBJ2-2	TGTGCCAGCAGTATTGTTTCCGGGGAGCTGTTTTTT	CASSIVSGELFF
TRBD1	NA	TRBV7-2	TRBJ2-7	TGTGCCAGCAGCACGACAGGGATCGAGCAGTACTTC	CASSTTGIEQYF
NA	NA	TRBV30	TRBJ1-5	TGTGCCTGGAGTGGGCAGAGGAATCAGCCCCAGCATTTT	CAWSGQRNQPQHF